This entry features one T cell receptor beta chain sequence. At least ten counts were recorded for this clone. The target of this receptor is not known. Base qualities are not at hand, and no much larger clone is one base apart. The source of the sample is a study of metastatic and nonmetastatic thyroid tumors (dated by TCRdb to about 2020). About the study as a whole: The researchers compared repertoires between peripheral blood samples and tumor or nodule tissue samples from patients with malignant or benign thyroid disease. Overall study outcomes, separate from this receptor: In both blood and tumor samples, TCR beta diversity was reported to be significantly higher in malignant tumors than in benign nodules.

The CDR1 and CDR2 encoded by the germline V gene are SGHTA and FQGNSA. V lost 5 bases and J lost 3 bases; the stretch between them is 18 bases long. The CDR3 has 16 amino acids, counting the end cysteine and phenylalanine. Of all the DNA, just the CDR3 is kept, 48 bases in frame from base 1. No treatment had been received by any patient before thyroid surgery. Patient clinical samples collected from about 2011 to 2018 were retrospectively analysed using T-cell receptor beta sequencing. The method behind the library was PCR. TCRdb records Illumina HiSeq 4000 as the sequencer. The TCR beta-chain CDR3 region of each patient was profiled by high-throughput sequencing. The original pipeline was this. CDR3 differences across clinicopathological groups were used to build a classifier for discriminating distant-metastatic papillary thyroid cancer patients. The Shannon index was used to assess repertoire diversity, and the Morisita-Horn index was used to assess tumor-blood repertoire similarity. TCRdb reanalyzed the raw reads on its own, using fastp at Q25 for trimming and MiXCR for clone calling, and kept in-frame beta chains. These V and J calls rely on TCRdb rather than the paper's analysis. This sample has 15,000 to 20,000 clones in its table, and around 16% of those were observed once. Around 16% of the sample is taken by the ten largest.

Recombination linked TRBV7-2 to TRBJ2-3, with TRBD2 tentatively as D gene (6 bases match). This receptor was identified in a female donor with papillary thyroid cancer or a benign thyroid nodule (not recorded which). Some clones in this sample may be carry-over from other donors' samples. Sequenced: blood. The CDR3 here reads CASSPIRGGGTDTQYF. The base sequence is TGTGCCAGCAGCCCTATAAGGGGCGGAGGGACAGATACGCAGTATTTT.